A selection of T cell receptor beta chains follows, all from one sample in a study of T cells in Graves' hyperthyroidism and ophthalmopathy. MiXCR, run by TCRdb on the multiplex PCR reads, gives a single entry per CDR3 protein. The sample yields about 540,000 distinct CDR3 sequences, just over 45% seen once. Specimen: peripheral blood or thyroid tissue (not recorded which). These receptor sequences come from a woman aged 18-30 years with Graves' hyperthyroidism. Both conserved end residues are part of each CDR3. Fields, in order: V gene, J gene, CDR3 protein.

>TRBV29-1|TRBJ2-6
CSVVGGVTGANVLTF
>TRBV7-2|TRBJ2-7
CASSLGGTGKDSPYEQYF
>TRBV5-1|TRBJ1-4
CASSPGQGYEKLLF
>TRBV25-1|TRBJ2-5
CASSESVVRETQYF
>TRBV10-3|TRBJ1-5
CAISEGGGNQPQHF
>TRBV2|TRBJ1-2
CASRIREAGGYTF
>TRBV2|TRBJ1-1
CASNLMHPGGGEAFF
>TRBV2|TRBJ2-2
CASKLAGTNTGELFF
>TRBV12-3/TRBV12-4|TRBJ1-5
CASTLGGVGGSNQPQHF
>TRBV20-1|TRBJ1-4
CSAVSTRDNEKLFF
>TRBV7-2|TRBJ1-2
CASSQATGGYGYTF
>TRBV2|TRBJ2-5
CASSPAVAETQYF
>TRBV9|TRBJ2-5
CASAGLAGKSETQYF
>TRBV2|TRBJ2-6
CASNKFTGANVLTF
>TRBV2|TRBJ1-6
CASSLSGPLNSPLHF
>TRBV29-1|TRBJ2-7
CSSSSGTLYEQYF
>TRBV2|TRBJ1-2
CASSPPDRGDGYTF
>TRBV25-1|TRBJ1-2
CASSNPRDGDDGYTF
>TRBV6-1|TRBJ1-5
CASRPTRSQPQHF
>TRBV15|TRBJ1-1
CATTLSGRHTEAFF
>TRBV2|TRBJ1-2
CASRDGTGGVDGYTF
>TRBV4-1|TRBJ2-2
CASSPRQGTGELFF
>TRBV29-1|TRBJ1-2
CSNHGGANYGYTF
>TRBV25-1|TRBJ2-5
CACSAQGLAETQYF
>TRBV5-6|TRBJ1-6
CASSWAGNSPLHF
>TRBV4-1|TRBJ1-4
CASSHGQGAREKLFF
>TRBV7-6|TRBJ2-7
CASSRGDSGYF
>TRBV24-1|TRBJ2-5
CATSDFRAPGLGGGETQYF